This T cell receptor beta chain was sequenced for a study of graft-versus-host responses after intestinal transplantation. Study-wide context: The transplants performed in recipients were multivisceral, liver-intestinal, or isolated intestinal. For around 3 years after anti-thymocyte globulin induction, all recipients took tacrolimus and steroids. Study conclusions and caveats: Peak levels of circulating GvH clones tracked with early post-transplant HvG declines. Marrow from the recipient contained GvH clones, some of which had appeared first in ileum or blood.

Some clones are missing from TCRdb's copy, which holds only in-frame ones; the method was immunoSEQ multiplex PCR. The data contain tens of thousands of clones, roughly 90% of them singletons. Remarks on this clone: What it binds is not known.

Germline values: CDR1 SGHTA, CDR2 FQGNSA. The CDR3 is made up of 13 amino acids. V was cut by 3 bases and J by 4 bases, with 9 bases left in between. The sample in question was unstimulated CD4+ T cells sorted from spleen or lymph node cells, obtained before intestinal transplant. This TCR was recovered from a human donor who received an intestinal transplant. V and J are TRBV7-2 and TRBJ1-1; D possibly corresponds to TRBD1 (5 bases). CDR3 sequence (DNA): TGTGCCAGCAGCTTGGCAGGGCCCACTGAAGCTTTCTTT. Translation: CASSLAGPTEAFF.